This T cell receptor (beta chain) appears in the sequencing data of a study of T cells in narcolepsy. Looking at the study overall: Donors had narcolepsy type 1 or type 2, or were healthy controls.

This clone was counted only a few times. Sequencing was performed with immunoSEQ multiplex PCR; in TCRdb, only in-frame clones are kept and a portion is missing. The data show some 25,000 clones, approximately 85% seen once. This sequence was found in a human donor with narcolepsy. The sequencing input was CD45RA- memory CD4+ T cells from PBMCs.

CDR3 nucleotide sequence: TGTGCCTGGATCCAACGACAGGGGGCGGTCACTGAAGCTTTCTTT. Its translation: CAWIQRQGAVTEAFF. The rearrangement links TRBV30 to TRBJ1-1; TRBD1 matches at 10 bases. Germline values: CDR1 GTSNPN, CDR2 SVGIG (reference sequence). The junction had 9 bases not matched to a gene; V was cut back by 4 bases and J by 4 bases. CDR3 size: 15 residues.